The 3 T cell receptor beta chains presented below share a single source sample, sequenced in a study of metastatic and nonmetastatic thyroid tumors. Each patient came to thyroid surgery without any prior treatment (of any kind). TCRdb redid the clone calls on the PCR reads using MiXCR. The repertoire includes around 18,000 clones, roughly 23% of them detected once, and around 15% sits in the top ten. Sequencing used tumor tissue. These receptors all come from a female donor with papillary thyroid cancer or a benign thyroid nodule (not recorded which). Some clones in this sample may be carry-over from other donors' samples.

This clone was counted ten times or more. The chain recombines TRBV10-3 with TRBJ2-1, with D possibly TRBD2 on 5 matching bases. CDR3 length equals 15 residues. Germline V CDR1 and CDR2: ENHRY, SYGVKD. Trimming took 0 bases from V and 2 from J, leaving 8 bases between them. The CDR3 spells CAISESSSPYNEQFF. The CDR3 nucleotides are TGTGCCATCAGTGAGTCGTCTAGCCCCTACAATGAGCAGTTCTTC.

This clone was recorded at least ten times. V gene TRBV5-1 combines with J gene TRBJ2-3, with D perhaps TRBD2 (6 bases). There are 14 residues in the CDR3. With 3 bases removed from V and 0 bases from J, the gap between germline ends came to 8 bases. Per germline, CDR1 SGHRS and CDR2 YFSETQ. CDR3 nucleotides: TGCGCCAGCAGCTGGGGGGACAGCACAGATACGCAGTATTTT. The encoded protein is CASSWGDSTDTQYF.

This clone was counted at least ten times. The genes are TRBV18 and TRBJ2-7; maybe TRBD1 (6 bases). Trimming removed 3 bases from V and 7 bases from J, with 19 bases in between. Germline V gene lookup returns CDR1 KGHSH and CDR2 LQKENI. The CDR3 covers 15 residues. This CDR3 reads CASSPFDDRFKEQYF. The CDR3 DNA sequence: TGTGCCAGCTCACCTTTTGATGACAGGTTTAAAGAGCAGTACTTC.